This T cell receptor beta chain was profiled in a study of cytomegalovirus exposure and HLA in healthy donors. This CDR3 region has 13 residues. 13 Jbeta primers and 60 Vbeta primers were used for the PCR. The table came from immunoSEQ multiplex PCR; TCRdb's copy has only in-frame clones and leaves some out. The sample yields about 160,000 clones, around 78% seen once. Sequenced material: PBMCs. V usage is TRBV1 and J usage is TRBJ2-3; the DNA was not used to check the table's D call, TRBD2. TRBV1 is shown as a pseudogene. This receptor was obtained from a middle-aged woman in good health and CMV-seronegative. The CDR3 loop is CTSIFTSTDTQYF. For the CDR3, the DNA is TGCACCAGCATTTTTACTAGCACAGATACGCAGTATTTT.